These 8 T cell receptor beta chains share one sample of origin, sequenced in a study of T cells in women clearing cervical HPV infection. Method: immunoSEQ multiplex PCR; TCRdb's copy keeps in-frame clones and lacks some. The sample table sets out 14,000 or so clones. Input material: blood buffy coat. The source of these receptors is a woman between 18 and 69 years old with a cervical HPV16 infection that either progressed to CIN3+ or cleared (not recorded which).

Regarding this clone: The sequence runs out 3 residues before the end of the CDR3; the remainder is reconstructed from the germline J gene. The chain joins TRBV5-1 to TRBJ2-2; 7 positions agree with TRBD2. V dropped 5 bases and J dropped 7; count of bases not matched to a gene: 8. Germline lookup yields CDR1 SGHRS and CDR2 YFSETQ. This CDR3 has 14 residues. CDR3 amino acids: CASRLAGLGGELFF. Partial CDR3 DNA: TGCGCCAGCAGATTAGCGGGTCTAGGCGGGGAG.

Regarding this clone: Sequencing ends 3 residues short of the CDR3 end; the germline J gene provides the rest. The genes are TRBV5-1 and TRBJ2-5; D possibly corresponds to TRBD1 (5 bases). The germline V gene encodes CDR1 SGHRS and CDR2 YFSETQ. Trimming cost V 7 bases and J 5 bases, with 15 bases left between them. The CDR3 runs 13 residues. The sequenced part of the CDR3 DNA is TGCGCCAGCGGCGCAGGGTCTACGGAGACC. Amino acid sequence: CASGAGSTET. The entire CDR3 reads CASGAGSTETQYF. Filled out from reference TRBV5-1 and TRBJ2-5, the complete variable domain reads KAGVTQTPRYLIKTRGQQVTLSCSPISGHRSVSWYQQTPGQGLQFLFEYFSETQRNKGNFPGRFSGRQFSNSRSEMNVSTLELGDSALYLCASGAGSTETQYFGPGTRLLVL.

As for this clone: The DNA ends 3 residues before the CDR3 does, and the rest of the CDR3 is filled in from the germline J gene. The chain carries TRBV20-1 and TRBJ2-1, with 11 bases identical to TRBD2. V was pared by 5 bases and J by 9 bases, with 12 bases of the junction left unmatched. From germline, CDR1 is DFQATT and CDR2 SNEGSKA (reference sequence). The CDR3 totals 15 residues. The CDR3 spells CSASISGGALGEQFF. The covered CDR3 bases are TGCAGTGCTTCAATTAGCGGGGGGGCCTTGGGTGAG.

Turning to this clone: Read coverage stops 3 residues before the CDR3 terminus; the germline J gene supplies the remainder. The gene calls are TRBV2 and TRBJ2-5; 9 nucleotides agree with TRBD2. V lost 6 bases to trimming and J lost 4 bases; unmatched junction nucleotides: 9. The CDR3 totals 15 residues. The germline V gene encodes CDR1 SNHLY and CDR2 FYNNEI. The CDR3 sequence is CASRMISGGSETQYF. The part of the CDR3 DNA that was read is TGTGCCAGCAGAATGATCAGCGGGGGGTCAGAGACC. Variable domain in full (rest from reference TRBV2 and TRBJ2-5): EPEVTQTPSHQVTQMGQEVILRCVPISNHLYFYWYRQILGQKVEFLVSFYNNEISEKSEIFDDQFSVERPDGSNFTLKIRSTKLEDSAMYFCASRMISGGSETQYFGPGTRLLVL.

As regards this clone: The read ends 3 residues early relative to the CDR3; the germline J gene fills the gap. The gene calls are TRBV30 and TRBJ1-2, with 7 bases identical to TRBD1. From germline, CDR1 is GTSNPN and CDR2 SVGIG (reference sequence). The CDR3 spans 12 residues. The CDR3 DNA, read in part, is TGTGCCTGGAGGGGACAGAAAAACATC. This gives the protein CAWRGQKNI. The entire CDR3 is CAWRGQKNIYTF.

On this clone: The observed sequence ends 3 residues before the CDR3 terminus, with the missing tail filled in from the germline J gene. V gene TRBV5-4 combines with J gene TRBJ1-6, with D possibly TRBD1 on 5 matching bases. The germline gives CDR1 SGHNT, CDR2 YYREEE (reference sequence). The length of the CDR3 is 15 residues. Trimming pared 4 bases from V and 2 bases from J, leaving 10 bases between. The sequenced part of the CDR3 DNA is TGTGCCAGCAGCCCAGGGAGCCCCTATAATTCACCC. Its translation is CASSPGSPYNSP. The full CDR3 reads CASSPGSPYNSPLHF.

CDR3 sequence: CASSISGTRLKMNTEAFF. Partial CDR3 DNA: TGTGCCAGTAGTATTTCCGGAACCCGACTAAAGATGAACACTGAA. This chain uses TRBV19 with TRBJ1-1; D ambiguous. The CDR3 goes on 3 residues after the read ends, and that part is filled in from the germline J gene. The CDR3 extends over 18 amino acids. The V gene lost 3 bases and the J gene lost 0 bases, with 20 bases spanning the gap. Germline CDR1 is LNHDA and CDR2 is SQIVND (reference sequence).

Remarks on this clone: The observed sequence ends 3 residues before the CDR3 terminus, with the missing tail filled in from the germline J gene. The chain has TRBV13 and TRBJ2-3, with TRBD2 matching 7 bases. CDR1 is PRHDT and CDR2 is FYEKMQ in the germline V gene (reference sequence). V was clipped by 5 bases and J by 2 bases; unmatched bases: 10. There are 16 residues in the CDR3. The sequenced CDR3 bases are TGTGCCAGCAGCCAAAGACTAGCCCCTAACACAGATACG. Amino acids: CASSQRLAPNTDT. The CDR3 in full is CASSQRLAPNTDTQYF.